The 7 T cell receptor beta chains below all came from one sample that was sequenced in a study of graft-versus-host responses after intestinal transplantation. This table comes from immunoSEQ multiplex PCR, and its TCRdb copy is limited to in-frame clones, with some not included. The data show some 45,000 clones, with about 91% seen just once and roughly 4.5% held by the top ten. The sequences come from PBMCs, collected 524 days after transplant. The receptor set was obtained from a human patient who received an intestinal transplant, so some T cells may come from the graft donor.

This chain links TRBV28 with TRBJ2-5, with TRBD2 matching 7 bases. The CDR3 totals 17 residues. In germline, CDR1 is MDHEN, CDR2 SYDVKM. V shed 3 bases and J 5 bases; nucleotides not matched to a gene: 15. The CDR3, as DNA: TGTGCCAGCAGTTTGCCCCCCGGGACTAATATGATTGAGACCCAGTACTTC. Translation gives CASSLPPGTNMIETQYF.

The chain links TRBV20-1 to TRBJ1-2; D not resolved. The CDR3 totals 9 residues. Germline V gene data show CDR1 as DFQATT and CDR2 as SNEGSKA (reference sequence). Written as DNA, the CDR3 is TGCAGAGTTTCGGGAGGCTACACCTTC. It is translated as CRVSGGYTF.

This chain links TRBV11-3 with TRBJ2-7; D might be TRBD1 or TRBD2, each matching 5 bases. The germline V gene has CDR1 SGHNT and CDR2 YENEEA. V lost 5 bases and J 3 bases, leaving 11 bases between the germline ends. This CDR3 is 13 amino acids long. CDR3 bases: TGTGCCAGCAGCATCCGGGACGGCTACGAGCAGTACTTC. It translates to CASSIRDGYEQYF.

This chain uses TRBV19 with TRBJ1-1, with D maybe TRBD1 (6 bases). Germline CDR1 is LNHDA and CDR2 is SQIVND (reference sequence). This CDR3 region has 16 residues. V dropped 7 bases and J dropped 3 bases, with 21 bases sitting between them. The CDR3 nucleotides are TGTGCCAGTACCTCTACCTGGGGGCCGGGGGACACTGAAGCTTTCTTT. Translated, it gives CASTSTWGPGDTEAFF.

The chain employs TRBV27 and TRBJ2-2; possibly TRBD2 for D (6 bases). CDR3 size: 15 residues. V shed 9 bases and J shed 5 bases, with 19 bases lying between them. The V gene's germline CDR1 is MNHEY and CDR2 SMNVEV (reference sequence). As DNA, the CDR3 is TGTGCCAGTCAGCGGAGGGGAGGCTATACCGGGGAGCTGTTTTTT. This translates into CASQRRGGYTGELFF.

The gene calls are TRBV7-9 and TRBJ2-7; 7 positions agree with TRBD2. Germline CDR1 and CDR2: SEHNR and FQNEAQ (reference sequence). V was clipped by 1 base and J by 2 bases; unmatched bases: 5. The length of the CDR3 is 15 residues. CDR3 amino acids: CASSLGMTSTYEQYF. In nucleotides, the CDR3 is TGTGCCAGCAGCTTAGGGATGACTAGCACCTACGAGCAGTACTTC.

The chain combines TRBV2 with TRBJ2-7, with 9 nucleotides matching TRBD1. The CDR3 consists of 16 residues. Germline V gene lookup returns CDR1 SNHLY and CDR2 FYNNEI. The ends lost 6 bases at V and 3 bases at J; junction bases unmatched: 12. CDR3 region: CASSPGTGRFNYEQYF. In DNA form, the CDR3 reads TGTGCCAGCAGCCCCGGGACAGGGCGTTTTAACTACGAGCAGTACTTC. The full variable domain, in which reference TRBV2 and TRBJ2-7 provide the parts outside the CDR3, is EPEVTQTPSHQVTQMGQEVILRCVPISNHLYFYWYRQILGQKVEFLVSFYNNEISEKSEIFDDQFSVERPDGSNFTLKIRSTKLEDSAMYFCASSPGTGRFNYEQYFGPGTRLTVT.